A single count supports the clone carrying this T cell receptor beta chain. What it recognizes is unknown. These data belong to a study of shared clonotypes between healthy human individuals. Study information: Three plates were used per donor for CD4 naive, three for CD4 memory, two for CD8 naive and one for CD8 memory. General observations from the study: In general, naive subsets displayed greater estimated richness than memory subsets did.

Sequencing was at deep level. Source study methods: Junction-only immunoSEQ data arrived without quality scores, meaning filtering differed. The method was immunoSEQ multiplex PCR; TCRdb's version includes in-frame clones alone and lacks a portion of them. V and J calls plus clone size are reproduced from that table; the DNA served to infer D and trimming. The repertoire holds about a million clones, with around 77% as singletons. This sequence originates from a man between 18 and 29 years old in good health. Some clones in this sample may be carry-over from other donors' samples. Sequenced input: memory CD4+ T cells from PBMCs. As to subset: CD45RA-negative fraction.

Here the CDR3 DNA reads TGCGCCAGCAGCTCCCGAACAGGGGGCTCCTACAATGAGCAGTTCTTC. Its translation: CASSSRTGGSYNEQFF. The chain has TRBV5-1 and TRBJ2-1; TRBD1 matches at 8 bases. In germline, CDR1 is SGHRS, CDR2 YFSETQ. With V trimmed by 3 bases and J by 0 bases, 5 bases remained unmatched. CDR3 size: 16 residues.